What follows are 32 T cell receptor beta chains derived from one specimen sequenced in a study of blood T cell repertoires in COVID-19. The table came from immunoSEQ multiplex PCR; TCRdb's copy has only in-frame clones and leaves some out. The profile shows under 350,000 clones, roughly 91% of them singletons. Material: peripheral blood. The source is a man aged 35 to 55 with acute or convalescent COVID-19.

This chain joins TRBV7-2 and TRBJ2-2; 10 nucleotides align to TRBD2. The germline CDR1 and CDR2 sequences are SGHTA and FQGNSA. There are 15 residues in the CDR3. V lost 6 bases and J lost 6; bases outside the gene matches: 7. This CDR3 is CASRWSGGVAGELFF. The CDR3 region has the DNA TGTGCCAGCAGGTGGAGCGGGGGGGTGGCCGGGGAGCTGTTTTTT.

The chain couples TRBV15 to TRBJ2-2, with TRBD1 identical over 7 bases. From germline, CDR1 is LNHNV and CDR2 YYDKDF (reference sequence). J gave up 5 bases and V 4 bases, and 10 bases lay outside the gene matches. The CDR3 runs 16 residues. CDR3 loop: CATSKTVGGRTGELFF. The CDR3, as DNA: TGTGCCACCAGCAAAACTGTAGGGGGCCGGACCGGGGAGCTGTTTTTT.

This clone was counted a few times. The chain has TRBV7-8 and TRBJ2-1; 12 bases fit TRBD1. The V gene's germline CDR1 is SGHVS and CDR2 FQNEAQ. The CDR3 has 15 amino acids. Germline trimming cut 5 bases from V and 6 bases from J; bases unmatched to any gene: 5. CDR3 sequence (DNA): TGTGCCAGCAGCATACGGGACAGGGGGCTCAATGAGCAGTTCTTC. It encodes CASSIRDRGLNEQFF.

This sequence joins TRBV18 and TRBJ2-1; 7 positions agree with TRBD1. The length of the CDR3 is 15 residues. J lost 0 bases, V lost 2 bases, and 1 base had no gene match. CDR1 is KGHSH and CDR2 is LQKENI in the germline V gene. As DNA, the CDR3 is TGTGCCAGCTCACCAAACAGGGGCTCCTACAATGAGCAGTTCTTC. It is translated as CASSPNRGSYNEQFF.

The V and J genes are TRBV4-1 and TRBJ1-6, with D possibly being TRBD1 (5 bases). Trimming took off 0 bases at V and 7 bases at J, with 16 bases between the two ends. The germline CDR1 and CDR2 sequences are MGHRA and YSYEKL. The CDR3 has 17 residues. The CDR3 loop is CASSQEEIGRGNSPLHF. The CDR3 DNA follows: TGCGCCAGCAGCCAAGAAGAAATCGGACGGGGGAATTCACCCCTCCACTTT.

The chain combines TRBV6-5 with TRBJ1-5; no clear D. V lost 5 bases and J 9 bases, leaving 20 bases between the germline ends. Germline V lookup: CDR1 MNHEY, CDR2 SVGAGI. The length of the CDR3 is 15 residues. The CDR3 loop reads CASSPSLSEARPQHF. The CDR3 DNA reads TGTGCCAGCAGTCCCTCCCTTAGTGAGGCACGGCCCCAGCATTTT.

The rearrangement links TRBV30 to TRBJ1-3; TRBD1 matches at 8 bases. CDR1 and CDR2 from the germline V gene are GTSNPN and SVGIG (reference sequence). With 5 bases clipped from V and 0 bases from J, the junction kept 0 bases outside the gene matches. The CDR3 consists of 13 residues. The DNA for the CDR3 is TGTGCCTGGCAGGGGGCCTCTGGAAACACCATATATTTT. The encoded protein is CAWQGASGNTIYF.

The chain has TRBV24-1 and TRBJ1-2, with TRBD1 identical over 12 bases. The V gene end was trimmed by 5 bases and the J gene end by 4 bases; junction bases not matched to a gene: 4. CDR3 length: 15 amino acids. Germline V gene lookup returns CDR1 KGHDR and CDR2 SFDVKD. DNA of the CDR3: TGTGCCACCAGTGGAGGGACAGGGGGCCTCTATGGCTACACCTTC. Encoded protein: CATSGGTGGLYGYTF.

The CDR3 reads CASSSGQVPAYEQYF. CDR3 nucleotide sequence: TGTGCCAGCAGCTCGGGACAGGTTCCCGCCTACGAGCAGTACTTC. The chain links TRBV7-2 to TRBJ2-7; the match to TRBD1 covers 8 bases. This CDR3 is 15 amino acids long. The V segment lost 4 bases and the J segment 2 bases; nucleotides outside the gene matches: 7. Germline V gene sequence: CDR1 SGHTA, CDR2 FQGNSA.

The V and J genes are TRBV6-5 and TRBJ2-7, with D maybe TRBD2 (7 bases). This CDR3 region has 13 residues. The germline V gene encodes CDR1 MNHEY and CDR2 SVGAGI. V gave up 2 bases and J gave up 3 bases, with 8 bases separating them. This chain's CDR3 is CASSYRGGYEQYF. The DNA for the CDR3 is TGTGCCAGCAGTTACAGGGGGGGCTACGAGCAGTACTTC.

This chain connects TRBV4-2 to TRBJ1-4, with TRBD1 matching over 12 bases. V dropped 4 bases and J dropped 8; count of bases not matched to a gene: 2. The CDR3 loop spans 14 amino acids. The germline CDR1 and CDR2 sequences are LGHNA and YNFKEQ. The CDR3: CASSLGTGGEKLFF. CDR3 bases: TGTGCCAGCAGCCTCGGGACAGGGGGCGAAAAACTGTTTTTT.

The chain is built from TRBV15 and TRBJ1-6; weak D call: TRBD1 (6 bases). Germline loops: CDR1 LNHNV, CDR2 YYDKDF (reference sequence). Trimming stripped 1 base from V and 6 bases from J, with 7 bases between. The CDR3 length is 14 residues. This CDR3 is CATSRGQVNSPLHF. CDR3 DNA sequence: TGTGCCACCAGCAGAGGACAGGTTAATTCACCCCTCCACTTT. Drawing the rest from reference TRBV15 and TRBJ1-6, the complete variable domain is DAMVIQNPRYQVTQFGKPVTLSCSQTLNHNVMYWYQQKSSQAPKLLFHYYDKDFNNEADTPDNFQSRRPNTSFCFLDIRSPGLGDTAMYLCATSRGQVNSPLHFGNGTRLTVT.

This chain links TRBV4-1 with TRBJ2-7; D possibly corresponds to TRBD2 (6 bases). This CDR3 spans 15 amino acids. Per the germline V gene, CDR1 is MGHRA and CDR2 is YSYEKL. Deletions cut 0 bases from V and 2 bases from J, with 11 bases between. The CDR3 DNA is TGCGCCAGCAGCCAAGAGGGTAGCGGCCCCTACGAGCAGTACTTC. Its protein is CASSQEGSGPYEQYF.

V and J are TRBV30 and TRBJ2-7; D is undetermined. V was clipped by 2 bases and J by 4 bases, with 9 bases between them. This CDR3 is built from 12 residues. In germline, CDR1 is GTSNPN, CDR2 SVGIG (reference sequence). Here the CDR3 DNA reads TGTGCCTGGAGTTCCTCCCGGTACGAGCAGTACTTC. This translates into CAWSSSRYEQYF.

The chain is built from TRBV5-5 and TRBJ1-6; no firm D call. The V and J ends lost 0 bases and 4 bases respectively, with 11 bases between them. This CDR3 is built from 16 residues. CDR1 is SGHKS and CDR2 is YYEKEE in the germline V gene (reference sequence). The CDR3 sequence is CASSLAATGYNSPLHF. The CDR3 DNA reads TGTGCCAGCAGCTTGGCTGCTACGGGTTATAATTCACCCCTCCACTTT.

This chain links TRBV5-6 with TRBJ2-3; 7 bases match TRBD1. The trim removed 5 bases at V and 4 bases at J, leaving 13 bases unmatched. The CDR3 is made up of 16 amino acids. Looked up from germline, CDR1 is SGHDT and CDR2 is YYEEEE. DNA of the CDR3: TGTGCCAGCAGTGCAATTGACAGGGTAGAAGCAGATACGCAGTATTTT. Amino acid sequence: CASSAIDRVEADTQYF.

This chain uses TRBV25-1 with TRBJ2-3; the match to TRBD2 covers 9 bases. V was clipped by 0 bases and J by 2 bases; unmatched bases: 3. CDR1 MGHDK and CDR2 SYGVNS come from the germline V gene. This CDR3 contains 16 residues. CDR3 in DNA: TGTGCCAGCAGTGAATATCGCGGGGGGGCCACAGATACGCAGTATTTT. Its translation: CASSEYRGGATDTQYF.

The chain employs TRBV30 and TRBJ1-5; TRBD1 is a possible D gene (5 bases). The CDR3 is 12 amino acids. With 1 base removed from V and 8 bases from J, the gap between germline ends came to 9 bases. Germline values: CDR1 GTSNPN, CDR2 SVGIG (reference sequence). The CDR3 DNA follows: TGTGCCTGGAGTGCGGGGGGGGAGCCCCAGCATTTT. Translated: CAWSAGGEPQHF.

V gene TRBV15 combines with J gene TRBJ2-7, with D possibly TRBD1 on 6 matching bases. Germline-derived CDR1 and CDR2 are LNHNV and YYDKDF (reference sequence). The CDR3 is 12 amino acids. V lost 3 bases, J lost 10 bases, and 13 bases lay in between. The CDR3 coding sequence is TGTGCCACCAGCAGCCCCGAAGGGGGTCAGTACTTC. Residues: CATSSPEGGQYF. The variable domain in full, completed from reference TRBV15 and TRBJ2-7, reads DAMVIQNPRYQVTQFGKPVTLSCSQTLNHNVMYWYQQKSSQAPKLLFHYYDKDFNNEADTPDNFQSRRPNTSFCFLDIRSPGLGDTAMYLCATSSPEGGQYFGPGTRLTVT.

V is TRBV7-8 and J is TRBJ1-5; D might be TRBD1 (6 bases). Germline V CDR1 and CDR2: SGHVS, FQNEAQ. The ends were cut back, 5 bases at V and 6 bases at J, with 20 bases in the middle. The CDR3 length is 16 residues. The CDR3, as DNA: TGTGCCAGCAGCGCCTCGGGCAGGGGTACGGCTCAGCCCCAGCATTTT. It encodes CASSASGRGTAQPQHF.

The chain links TRBV19 to TRBJ2-7; 9 bases agree with TRBD2. Germline loops: CDR1 LNHDA, CDR2 SQIVND (reference sequence). CDR3 length: 16 amino acids. V lost 6 bases, J lost 2 bases, and 11 bases stayed unmatched. The CDR3 DNA is TGTGCCAGTAGCTCGCTTAGCGGGGGCCAGACCTACGAGCAGTACTTC. Translation: CASSSLSGGQTYEQYF.

For this clone: Other DNA sequences in this specimen translate into the identical CDR3. The V and J genes are TRBV5-1 and TRBJ2-7; 10 nucleotides match TRBD1. Germline trimming cut 0 bases from V and 3 bases from J; bases unmatched to any gene: 3. There are 15 residues in the CDR3. CDR1 is SGHRS and CDR2 is YFSETQ in the germline V gene. For the CDR3, the DNA is TGCGCCAGCAGCTTGGGTGGGACAGGGGACTACGAGCAGTACTTC. Amino acids: CASSLGGTGDYEQYF.

J is TRBJ1-6 and V is TRBV3-1 (or the pseudogene TRBV3-2); a weak D match, TRBD1 (6 bases). The germline V gene encodes CDR1 LGHDT and CDR2 YNNKEL (reference sequence). This CDR3 is built from 13 residues. V was clipped by 6 bases and J by 8 bases, with 11 bases between them. CDR3 loop: CASSPTGYSPLHF. CDR3 in DNA: TGTGCCAGCAGTCCCACAGGGTATTCACCCCTCCACTTT.

This chain uses TRBV6-6 with TRBJ1-4, with D tentatively TRBD1 (6 bases). The CDR3 totals 15 residues. V was clipped by 5 bases and J by 8 bases, with 18 bases between them. CDR1 is MNHNY, CDR2 SVGAGI, per germline (reference sequence). The DNA of the CDR3 is TGTGCCAGCAGTAATACTCCAGGGGAATACGAAAAACTGTTTTTT. It yields the protein CASSNTPGEYEKLFF.

The chain couples TRBV3-1 (or the pseudogene TRBV3-2) to TRBJ1-3; possibly TRBD1 for D (5 bases). Between the trimmed V and J ends, which lost 1 base and 0 bases, there was a span of 10 bases. Germline V CDR1 and CDR2: LGHDT, YNNKEL (reference sequence). This CDR3 contains 16 residues. Here the CDR3 reads CASSQVQAFSGNTIYF. As DNA, the CDR3 is TGTGCCAGCAGCCAAGTACAGGCCTTCTCTGGAAACACCATATATTTT.

The sample holds one count of this clone. This rearrangement joins TRBV7-9 to TRBJ1-6, with 8 positions matching TRBD1. J gave up 8 bases and V 4 bases, and 7 bases lay outside the gene matches. The CDR3 has 15 residues. Looked up from germline, CDR1 is SEHNR and CDR2 is FQNEAQ (reference sequence). CDR3 sequence (DNA): TGTGCCAGCAGCTCCAGACAGGGGACTTATTCACCCCTCCACTTT. Its protein product is CASSSRQGTYSPLHF.

The chain carries TRBV2 and TRBJ2-3, with D tentatively TRBD1 (6 bases). Trimming took 7 bases from V and 0 from J, leaving 11 bases between them. This CDR3 is built from 14 residues. Germline V gives CDR1 SNHLY, CDR2 FYNNEI. CDR3 amino acids: CASNRQVSTDTQYF. In nucleotides, the CDR3 is TGTGCCAGCAATCGACAGGTTAGCACAGATACGCAGTATTTT.

This clone was observed once. This chain uses TRBV5-1 with TRBJ1-2; 9 bases agree with TRBD1. With 4 bases clipped from V and 4 bases from J, the junction kept 11 bases outside the gene matches. This CDR3 is 16 amino acids long. Germline V gene sequence: CDR1 SGHRS, CDR2 YFSETQ. CDR3 loop: CASSVSYGQGTYGYTF. The CDR3 nucleotides are TGCGCCAGCAGCGTAAGCTACGGACAGGGGACCTATGGCTACACCTTC.

This rearrangement joins TRBV19 to TRBJ2-1; 12 bases match TRBD2. Germline CDR1 is LNHDA and CDR2 is SQIVND (reference sequence). The junction had 13 bases not matched to a gene; V was cut back by 6 bases and J by 10 bases. CDR3 size: 16 residues. CDR3 in DNA: TGTGCCAGTAGGCATCTTACTAGCGGGGGGTACCTGGAGCAGTTCTTC. Translation: CASRHLTSGGYLEQFF.

This rearrangement joins TRBV5-1 to TRBJ2-1; 9 bases are a match to TRBD1. There are 14 residues in the CDR3. The trim removed 3 bases at V and 4 bases at J, leaving 2 bases unmatched. Germline V gene data show CDR1 as SGHRS and CDR2 as YFSETQ. In DNA form, the CDR3 reads TGCGCCAGCAGCTCCGGACAGGGGTACAATGAGCAGTTCTTC. It yields the protein CASSSGQGYNEQFF.

The chain joins TRBV14 to TRBJ2-7; TRBD2 agrees at 7 bases. The germline CDR1 and CDR2 sequences are SGHDN and FVKESK. With V trimmed by 7 bases and J by 6 bases, 12 bases remained unmatched. This CDR3 has 14 amino acids. Here the CDR3 reads CASNVGAGYGEQYF. In nucleotides, the CDR3 is TGTGCCAGCAATGTGGGAGCGGGGTATGGCGAGCAGTACTTC. The whole variable domain, remainder taken from reference TRBV14 and TRBJ2-7, is EAGVTQFPSHSVIEKGQTVTLRCDPISGHDNLYWYRRVMGKEIKFLLHFVKESKQDESGMPNNRFLAERTGGTYSTLKVQPAELEDSGVYFCASNVGAGYGEQYFGPGTRLTVT.

The chain couples TRBV6-5 to TRBJ1-2; possibly TRBD1 for D (5 bases). Germline V gene sequence: CDR1 MNHEY, CDR2 SVGAGI. CDR3 length equals 16 residues. Trimming cost V 0 bases and J 4 bases, with 15 bases left between them. The CDR3: CASSYSKQEGFYGYTF. The DNA of the CDR3 is TGTGCCAGCAGTTACTCGAAACAGGAGGGGTTCTATGGCTACACCTTC.